Shown below are 5 T cell receptor beta chains from a single sample sequenced in a study of blood T cell repertoires in COVID-19. The repertoire was sequenced with immunoSEQ multiplex PCR; TCRdb's copy has only in-frame clones and lacks some. Of 150,000 to 180,000 clones in the sample, about four fifths were seen once. Sample: peripheral blood. The receptors were sampled from a woman aged 55-70 years with acute or convalescent COVID-19.

This rearrangement joins TRBV3-1 (or the pseudogene TRBV3-2) to TRBJ1-2; perhaps TRBD1 as D (5 bases). Trimming took 1 base from V and 3 from J, leaving 12 bases between them. The length of the CDR3 is 15 residues. Germline assignment: CDR1 LGHDT and CDR2 YNNKEL (reference sequence). CDR3 loop: CASSQGNRPHYGYTF. In nucleotides, the CDR3 is TGTGCCAGCAGCCAAGGGAACAGGCCTCACTATGGCTACACCTTC.

The V gene is TRBV4-1, the J gene TRBJ1-1, with 9 bases that match TRBD1. The V gene end was trimmed by 1 base and the J gene end by 4 bases; junction bases not matched to a gene: 4. Germline loops: CDR1 MGHRA, CDR2 YSYEKL. This CDR3 is 15 amino acids long. The DNA of the CDR3 is TGCGCCAGCAGCCAAGGGGACAGGGTTATCACTGAAGCTTTCTTT. Translating gives CASSQGDRVITEAFF.

The gene calls are TRBV7-2 and TRBJ2-1; 9 bases are a match to TRBD1. This CDR3 comprises 15 residues. The junction had 6 bases not matched to a gene; V was cut back by 5 bases and J by 4 bases. Germline CDR1 and CDR2: SGHTA and FQGNSA. CDR3 bases: TGTGCCAGCAGCATGACAGGGGGGGTATACAATGAGCAGTTCTTC. Encoded protein: CASSMTGGVYNEQFF.

V usage is TRBV9 and J usage is TRBJ1-1, with D perhaps matching TRBD1 (6 bases). The length of the CDR3 is 14 residues. Trimming stripped 4 bases from V and 4 bases from J, with 14 bases between. Germline V CDR1 and CDR2: SGDLS, YYNGEE. The CDR3 bases are TGTGCCAGCAGCTCCAAGACAGGACTCACTGAAGCTTTCTTT. It encodes CASSSKTGLTEAFF.

The chain uses TRBV18 and TRBJ1-5; TRBD1 matches 10 bases. Germline CDR1 KGHSH, CDR2 LQKENI. Trimming cost V 3 bases and J 6 bases; bases outside gene matches: 8. The CDR3 sequence is 16 residues long. The CDR3 DNA sequence: TGTGCCAGCTCACCGTCGACAGGGGGCACCGGTCAGCCCCAGCATTTT. This sequence encodes CASSPSTGGTGQPQHF.